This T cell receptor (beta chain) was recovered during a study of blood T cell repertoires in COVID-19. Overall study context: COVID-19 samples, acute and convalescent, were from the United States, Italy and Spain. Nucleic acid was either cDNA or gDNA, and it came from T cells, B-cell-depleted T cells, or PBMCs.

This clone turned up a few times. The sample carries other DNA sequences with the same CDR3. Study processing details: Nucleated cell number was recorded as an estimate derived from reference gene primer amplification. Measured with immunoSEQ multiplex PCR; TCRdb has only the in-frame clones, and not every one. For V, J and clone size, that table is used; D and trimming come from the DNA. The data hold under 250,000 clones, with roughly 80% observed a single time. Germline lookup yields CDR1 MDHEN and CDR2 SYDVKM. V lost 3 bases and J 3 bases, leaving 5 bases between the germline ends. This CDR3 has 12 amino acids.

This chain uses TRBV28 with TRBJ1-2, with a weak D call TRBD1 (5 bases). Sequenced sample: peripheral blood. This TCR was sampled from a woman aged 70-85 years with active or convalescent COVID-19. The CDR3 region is CASSFRDYGYTF. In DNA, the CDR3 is TGTGCCAGCAGTTTCAGGGACTATGGCTACACCTTC.